Below, 30 T cell receptor beta chains from the same sample are listed, as sequenced in a study of blood T cells in healthy people across ages. Primers used in a second PCR of roughly 6 to 12 cycles were a sample-barcoded 5' primer and a J-beta primer mix. Using its own MiXCR run on the 5' RACE reads, TCRdb lists one record per CDR3 protein. The sample has about 800,000 distinct CDR3 sequences, just under 25% seen once. These data were likewise used in another study, on T cells of mothers and their children.

The specimen sequenced was blood. These receptor sequences come from a boy aged 5-17 years in good health.

In its sample, this clonotype was seen a few times. The V and J genes are TRBV4-3 and TRBJ2-7; D ambiguous. This CDR3 contains 15 residues. Per germline, CDR1 LGHNA and CDR2 YSLEER. Trimming took 1 base from V and 0 from J, leaving 10 bases between them. The CDR3 coding sequence is TGCGCCAGCAGCCAAGCTTACACTAACTCCTACGAGCAGTACTTC. Encoded protein: CASSQAYTNSYEQYF.

This clonotype came up once. The gene calls are TRBV3-1 and TRBJ2-6; possibly TRBD1 or TRBD2 for D (5 bases each). From germline, CDR1 is LGHDT and CDR2 YNNKEL (reference sequence). This CDR3 region has 14 residues. V was pared by 6 bases and J by 3 bases, with 9 bases between. The CDR3 sequence is CASSRDGGANVLTF. For the CDR3, the DNA is TGTGCCAGCAGTCGGGACGGTGGGGCCAACGTCCTGACTTTC.

This clonotype was observed a handful of times. The chain is built from TRBV20-1 and TRBJ2-7; D is unresolved. The CDR3 is made up of 13 amino acids. In germline, CDR1 is DFQATT, CDR2 SNEGSKA (reference sequence). Trimming took 3 bases from V and 0 from J, leaving 9 bases between them. For the CDR3, the DNA is TGCAGTGCTAGCCAGGCAAGCTCCTACGAGCAGTACTTC. It codes for CSASQASSYEQYF.

The genes are TRBV12-3 or TRBV12-4 and TRBJ2-5; D perhaps matches TRBD1 (6 bases). Trimming cost V 3 bases and J 3 bases, with 14 bases left between them. The CDR3 runs 15 residues. CDR3 bases: TGTGCCAGCAGTTTTGGGGACATATTGGAAGAGACCCAGTACTTC. Translating it yields CASSFGDILEETQYF.

This clonotype was counted only a few times. The J gene is TRBJ2-2, the V gene TRBV5-3, with 7 bases fitting TRBD2. TRBV5-3 qualifies as an ORF whose function is uncertain. The junction had 1 base not matched to a gene; V was cut back by 2 bases and J by 3 bases. This CDR3 is 14 amino acids long. For the CDR3, the DNA is TGTGCCAGAAGCTTCACTAGCGACACCGGGGAGCTGTTTTTT. Translated: CARSFTSDTGELFF.

The chain recombines TRBV29-1 with TRBJ2-5, with D possibly being TRBD1 (5 bases). In germline, CDR1 is SQVTM, CDR2 ANQGSEA. V was clipped by 8 bases and J by 5 bases, with 15 bases between them. The CDR3 spans 12 residues. CDR3 amino acids: CSPKTASETQYF. The CDR3 nucleotides read TGCAGCCCAAAGACAGCTTCGGAGACCCAGTACTTC.

This clonotype was counted between two and nine times. The genes are TRBV7-2 and TRBJ2-1, with 11 bases that match TRBD2. The CDR3 is 19 amino acids. Trimming removed 5 bases from V and 0 bases from J; junction bases left unmatched: 12. The V gene's germline CDR1 is SGHTA and CDR2 FQGNSA. The CDR3 coding sequence is TGTGCCAGCAGCCTAATGACTAGCGGGACGCGTTTCTCCTACAATGAGCAGTTCTTC. Amino acids: CASSLMTSGTRFSYNEQFF.

CDR3 sequence: CASSPNRDEQYF. The CDR3 region has the DNA TGTGCCAGCTCACCGAACAGGGACGAGCAGTACTTC. The chain uses TRBV18 and TRBJ2-5, with D possibly matching TRBD1 (6 bases). The DNA end is a closer match to TRBJ2-7, so the J assignment may be wrong. CDR3 length equals 12 residues. The germline gives CDR1 KGHSH, CDR2 LQKENI.

J is TRBJ2-5 and V is TRBV5-5, with D perhaps TRBD1 (6 bases). The ends were cut back, 0 bases at V and 11 bases at J, with 17 bases in the middle. This CDR3 has 14 amino acids. Germline loops: CDR1 SGHKS, CDR2 YYEKEE (reference sequence). For the CDR3, the DNA is TGTGCCAGCAGCTTGGAGGTCACAGGGTGGGAGCAGTACTTC. It is translated as CASSLEVTGWEQYF.

The V gene is TRBV7-2, the J gene TRBJ1-4; 9 nucleotides align to TRBD1. The CDR3 consists of 15 residues. The V segment lost 3 bases and the J segment 8 bases; nucleotides outside the gene matches: 7. Germline V gene sequence: CDR1 SGHTA, CDR2 FQGNSA. CDR3 region: CASSLGTGRGEKLFF. For the CDR3, the DNA is TGTGCCAGCAGCTTGGGGACAGGGAGGGGGGAAAAACTGTTTTTT.

A few counts support this clonotype. This chain joins TRBV12-3 or TRBV12-4 and TRBJ1-4; TRBD1 matches at 9 bases. Trimming cost V 4 bases and J 8 bases; bases outside gene matches: 8. The CDR3 has 15 residues. The CDR3 is CASSSPGQGEEKLFF. CDR3 coding DNA: TGTGCCAGCAGTTCCCCGGGACAGGGAGAAGAAAAACTGTTTTTT.

This clonotype was seen only a few times. V is TRBV4-2 and J is TRBJ2-1, with 7 bases fitting TRBD2. In germline, CDR1 is LGHNA, CDR2 YNFKEQ. There are 17 residues in the CDR3. V lost 1 base and J lost 3; bases outside the gene matches: 9. Here the CDR3 reads CASSQVVASGFYNEQFF. The CDR3 nucleotides are TGTGCCAGCAGCCAAGTGGTGGCTAGCGGCTTCTACAATGAGCAGTTCTTC.

V and J are TRBV6-5 and TRBJ1-5; D is unclear. The V and J ends lost 6 bases and 2 bases respectively, with 20 bases between them. There are 17 residues in the CDR3. The V gene's germline CDR1 is MNHEY and CDR2 SVGAGI. CDR3 sequence: CASRSSPKGLGNQPQHF. In DNA form, the CDR3 reads TGTGCCAGCAGATCCTCTCCTAAGGGTCTTGGCAATCAGCCCCAGCATTTT.

V usage is TRBV6-4 and J usage is TRBJ1-1, with D uncertain. The germline gives CDR1 MRHNA, CDR2 SNTAGT. The CDR3 spans 13 residues. V lost 0 bases and J lost 1, with 3 bases in between. CDR3 sequence (DNA): TGTGCCAGCAGTGACTCGCCGAACACTGAAGCTTTCTTT. It codes for CASSDSPNTEAFF.

V gene TRBV20-1 combines with J gene TRBJ2-3, with TRBD2 matching over 7 bases. This CDR3 region has 15 residues. Germline CDR1 and CDR2: DFQATT and SNEGSKA (reference sequence). The V and J ends lost 5 bases and 3 bases, in that order; junction bases with no gene match: 11. CDR3 in DNA: TGCAGTGCTGCCTCATTAGCGGGTGGGACAGATACGCAGTATTTT. This sequence encodes CSAASLAGGTDTQYF.

The genes are TRBV5-1 and TRBJ1-1; D unresolved. Trimming pared 0 bases from V and 4 bases from J, leaving 7 bases between. This CDR3 comprises 13 residues. Germline CDR1 reads SGHRS; CDR2 reads YFSETQ. CDR3 sequence: CASSLALSTEAFF. The CDR3 bases are TGCGCCAGCAGCTTGGCCTTGTCCACTGAAGCTTTCTTT.

This clonotype was counted many times. The chain uses TRBV6-4 and TRBJ2-1; 9 nucleotides line up with TRBD1. CDR1 MRHNA and CDR2 SNTAGT come from the germline V gene. The V gene end was trimmed by 3 bases and the J gene end by 7 bases; junction bases not matched to a gene: 7. This CDR3 spans 15 amino acids. The CDR3: CASSDGDRDVNEQFF. CDR3 DNA sequence: TGTGCCAGCAGTGATGGGGACAGGGATGTGAATGAGCAGTTCTTC.

This clonotype appeared a few times. The chain employs TRBV6-2 or TRBV6-3 and TRBJ1-1; weak D call: TRBD1 (6 bases). Germline CDR1 is MNHEY and CDR2 is SVGEGT. The CDR3 consists of 13 residues. Trimming stripped 6 bases from V and 2 bases from J, with 10 bases between. The CDR3 loop reads CASSGQTNTEAFF. The CDR3 DNA is TGTGCCAGCAGCGGACAGACTAACACTGAAGCTTTCTTT.

J is TRBJ2-5 and V is TRBV7-2; weak D call: TRBD1 (6 bases). This CDR3 is 17 amino acids long. Germline V gene data show CDR1 as SGHTA and CDR2 as FQGNSA. Between the trimmed V and J ends, which lost 4 bases and 2 bases, there was a span of 20 bases. In DNA form, the CDR3 reads TGTGCCAGCAGCTACGGTTTCCATGGGACACCACAAGAGACCCAGTACTTC. As protein: CASSYGFHGTPQETQYF.

There are a few counts of this clonotype. CDR3 residues: CASRGPGAWEKLFF. CDR3 DNA sequence: TGTGCCAGCAGGGGACCGGGAGCTTGGGAAAAACTGTTTTTT. This rearrangement joins TRBV28 to TRBJ1-4; D may be TRBD1 (5 bases). V was clipped by 6 bases and J by 8 bases, with 16 bases between them. CDR1 and CDR2 from the germline V gene are MDHEN and SYDVKM. The CDR3 is 14 residues long.

V usage is TRBV19 and J usage is TRBJ2-1; no clear D. The CDR3 extends over 14 amino acids. Germline V gene data show CDR1 as LNHDA and CDR2 as SQIVND (reference sequence). The CDR3, as DNA: TGTGCATCCTCGGGCGGTAGCCCCTACAATGAGCAGTTCTTC. It codes for CASSGGSPYNEQFF.

The chain recombines TRBV6-2 or TRBV6-3 with TRBJ1-2; D may be TRBD1 (5 bases). Germline V gene lookup returns CDR1 MNHEY and CDR2 SVGEGT. This CDR3 contains 16 residues. The germline V and J ends were trimmed by 2 bases and 6 bases, with 19 bases remaining between them. CDR3 in DNA: TGTGCCAGCAGTTACCCCAACCCACGACAGACCAATGGCTACACCTTC. Translation: CASSYPNPRQTNGYTF.

This chain links TRBV29-1 with TRBJ2-1, with 9 bases identical to TRBD1. J gave up 7 bases and V 3 bases, and 7 bases lay outside the gene matches. Germline CDR1 and CDR2: SQVTM and ANQGSEA. The CDR3 totals 14 residues. Here the CDR3 reads CSVECWDRVNEQFF. DNA of the CDR3: TGCAGCGTTGAGTGTTGGGACAGGGTTAATGAGCAGTTCTTC.

The chain couples TRBV6-6 to TRBJ2-1; no reliable D call. Germline V gene data show CDR1 as MNHNY and CDR2 as SVGAGI (reference sequence). The germline V and J ends were trimmed by 7 bases and 9 bases, with 13 bases remaining between them. There are 12 residues in the CDR3. CDR3 nucleotides: TGTGCCAGCAAAAACGACGGGCCTGAGCAGTTCTTC. It is translated as CASKNDGPEQFF.

This clonotype was counted between two and nine times. This chain connects TRBV21-1 to TRBJ1-1; the table calls TRBD1, which could not be checked here. TRBV21-1 has pseudogene status. The CDR3 is 15 amino acids. The chain's CDR3 is CASSKEGGLNTEAFF. Here the CDR3 DNA reads TGTGCCAGCAGCAAAGAGGGGGGCTTGAACACTGAAGCTTTCTTT.

This clonotype was recorded once. V gene TRBV10-3 combines with J gene TRBJ2-1, with 11 bases that match TRBD2. The V and J ends lost 2 bases and 6 bases, in that order; junction bases with no gene match: 0. Germline V CDR1 and CDR2: ENHRY, SYGVKD. This CDR3 is 14 amino acids long. The CDR3 DNA reads as TGTGCCATCAGTGAGGGGACTAGCGGCAATGAGCAGTTCTTC. Translation gives CAISEGTSGNEQFF.

This clonotype was found a few times. V is TRBV5-1 and J is TRBJ1-2; D is ambiguous. V shed 0 bases and J shed 0 bases, with 6 bases lying between them. The CDR3 consists of 14 residues. Per the germline V gene, CDR1 is SGHRS and CDR2 is YFSETQ. The chain's CDR3 is CASSLEQPNYGYTF. In DNA form, the CDR3 reads TGCGCCAGCAGCTTGGAACAGCCTAACTATGGCTACACCTTC.

This sequence joins TRBV10-3 and TRBJ1-2, with D possibly matching TRBD1 (5 bases). Germline CDR1 reads ENHRY; CDR2 reads SYGVKD. V was shortened by 4 bases and J by 6 bases, with 12 bases between the two germline ends. The CDR3 runs 13 residues. CDR3 residues: CAISAAGLNGYTF. For the CDR3, the DNA is TGTGCCATCAGTGCGGCAGGGCTGAATGGCTACACCTTC.

The chain has TRBV7-2 and TRBJ2-1; 8 bases are shared with TRBD1. The closer fit of TRBJ2-7 to the DNA end suggests the J call may be wrong. The CDR3 spans 16 residues. Germline V CDR1 and CDR2: SGHTA, FQGNSA. Here the CDR3 reads CASSFYRTGRSYEQYF. For the CDR3, the DNA is TGTGCCAGCAGCTTCTACCGGACAGGGAGGTCCTACGAGCAGTACTTC.

This clonotype was observed a few times. The CDR3 coding sequence is TGTGCCAGCAGCTTAGCGGGACTGGGGGAGCAGTACTTC. It specifies CASSLAGLGEQYF. This rearrangement joins TRBV7-2 to TRBJ2-5; D is perhaps TRBD2 (6 bases). The V gene lost 0 bases and the J gene lost 11 bases, with 13 bases spanning the gap. CDR3 length: 13 residues. The V gene's germline CDR1 is SGHTA and CDR2 FQGNSA.